One and the same sample provided the 7 T cell receptor beta chains below, sequenced in a study of shared clonotypes between healthy human individuals. Measured with immunoSEQ multiplex PCR; TCRdb has only the in-frame clones, and not every one. Of fewer than 700,000 clones in the sample, 85% to 95% are singletons; the top ten hold 0.095% to 0.14%. Naive CD8 cells were CD45RO-negative, positively selected for CCR7, excluding terminally differentiated effector memory CD45RA+ cells. Sequenced input: naive CD8+ T cells sorted from blood. These receptor sequences come from a woman aged 25 to 39 in good health.

V is TRBV7-9 and J is TRBJ2-1, with 11 bases that match TRBD2. The CDR3 loop spans 15 amino acids. CDR1 and CDR2 (germline): SEHNR, FQNEAQ (reference sequence). V trimming: 8 bases; J trimming: 7 bases; junction bases outside the gene matches: 10. The CDR3 spells CASERLAGSWNEQFF. In nucleotides, the CDR3 is TGTGCCAGCGAGAGACTAGCGGGATCGTGGAATGAGCAGTTCTTC.

The chain is built from TRBV19 and TRBJ2-5; TRBD2 agrees at 8 bases. The DNA end favors TRBJ2-7, so the J call may be wrong. CDR1 and CDR2 from the germline V gene are LNHDA and SQIVND (reference sequence). The CDR3 is made up of 15 amino acids. CDR3 bases: TGTGCCAGTAGTATATATAGCGGGACGTCCTACGAGCAGTACTTC. Amino acid sequence: CASSIYSGTSYEQYF.

V gene TRBV7-9 combines with J gene TRBJ1-1; no reliable D call. CDR3 size: 12 residues. V lost 8 bases, J lost 4 bases, and 11 bases lay in between. Germline-derived CDR1 and CDR2 are SEHNR and FQNEAQ (reference sequence). Written as DNA, the CDR3 is TGTGCCAGCGCCTGGGCAGCCACTGAAGCTTTCTTT. Amino acids: CASAWAATEAFF.

This chain links TRBV2 with TRBJ2-7; unclear D gene. Germline CDR1 is SNHLY and CDR2 is FYNNEI. The CDR3 sequence is 14 residues long. Trimming removed 8 bases from V and 5 bases from J, with 19 bases in between. CDR3 sequence: CASADTASPHEQYF. CDR3 DNA: TGTGCCAGCGCAGACACCGCTTCCCCCCACGAGCAGTACTTC.

The chain recombines TRBV5-4 with TRBJ2-7; D is unclear. The V end was cut by 1 base, the J end by 0 bases, with 5 bases between. The CDR3 runs 13 residues. Germline V gene data show CDR1 as SGHNT and CDR2 as YYREEE (reference sequence). The CDR3, as DNA: TGTGCCAGCAGCTTGAAAAGCTCCTACGAGCAGTACTTC. As protein: CASSLKSSYEQYF.

V is TRBV15 and J is TRBJ2-5, with D possibly matching TRBD2 (5 bases). Germline V gives CDR1 LNHNV, CDR2 YYDKDF (reference sequence). This CDR3 comprises 14 residues. Trimming shortened V by 1 base and J by 4 bases, and 10 bases separated the two germline ends. The CDR3 sequence is CATSRVPSRETQYF. The CDR3 DNA follows: TGTGCCACCAGCAGAGTCCCTAGCAGAGAGACCCAGTACTTC.

The chain joins TRBV27 to TRBJ2-2; D might be TRBD2 (5 bases). This CDR3 spans 13 amino acids. CDR1 is MNHEY, CDR2 SMNVEV, per germline (reference sequence). Trimming took off 2 bases at V and 5 bases at J, with 6 bases between the two ends. The CDR3: CASSLTGTGELFF. The DNA for the CDR3 is TGTGCCAGCAGTTTAACGGGGACCGGGGAGCTGTTTTTT.